This T cell receptor (beta chain) was captured in a study of T cell responses to AZD1222 COVID-19 vaccine. Findings of the study overall: Following two doses of AZD1222, Spike-specific TCR breadth and depth rose. Samples come after the peak T cell response, not at day 14.

Germline V gene sequence: CDR1 SGHRS, CDR2 YFSETQ. The V and J ends lost 0 bases and 0 bases respectively, with 13 bases between them. The CDR3 length is 17 residues. Sequencing was performed with immunoSEQ multiplex PCR; in TCRdb, only in-frame clones are kept and a portion is missing. This table holds some 120,000 clones, about 90% found once. About this clone itself: Antigen: not known.

The sequence was collected from an adult in good health. The sample in question was peripheral blood, obtained on day 0 of AZD1222 vaccination. This chain uses TRBV5-1 with TRBJ1-3; weak D call: TRBD1 (6 bases). The CDR3, as DNA: TGCGCCAGCAGCTTGGTCGGACAGTCGAGCTCTGGAAACACCATATATTTT. Translated: CASSLVGQSSSGNTIYF.